These T cell receptor beta chains were read from a single sample in a study of neurological immune-mediated disorders. TCRdb passed the 5' RACE reads through MiXCR, listing each CDR3 protein once. The data contain 42,000 or so distinct CDR3 sequences, roughly 2.5% of them singletons. The sample was PBMCs. The receptors come from a young man with multiple sclerosis. The CDR3 runs from the conserved cysteine through the conserved F or W. Fields, in order: D gene, clone size, V gene, J gene, CDR3 protein, CDR3 DNA. A D gene is named only where the DNA matches it firmly. The size field reads once, few or many counts, or a class when the clone is expanded.

d_gene: NA; abundance: many; v_gene: TRBV5-1; j_gene: TRBJ2-1; CDR3aa: CASSVDTGSYNEQFF; CDR3nt: TGCGCCAGCAGCGTAGACACAGGATCCTACAATGAGCAGTTCTTC
d_gene: NA; abundance: few; v_gene: TRBV20-1; j_gene: TRBJ1-1; CDR3aa: CSAIDADEAFF; CDR3nt: TGCAGTGCTATAGATGCAGACGAAGCTTTCTTT
d_gene: NA; abundance: many; v_gene: TRBV5-1; j_gene: TRBJ1-6; CDR3aa: CASSFSANSPLHF; CDR3nt: TGCGCCAGCAGCTTCTCGGCAAATTCACCCCTCCACTTT
d_gene: NA; abundance: many; v_gene: TRBV7-2; j_gene: TRBJ1-1; CDR3aa: CASSPRGAGAFF; CDR3nt: TGTGCCAGCAGCCCGAGGGGGGCGGGAGCTTTCTTT
d_gene: NA; abundance: many; v_gene: TRBV9; j_gene: TRBJ2-3; CDR3aa: CASSFGDGDTDTQYF; CDR3nt: TGTGCCAGCAGCTTCGGGGACGGAGACACAGATACGCAGTATTTT
d_gene: TRBD1; abundance: many; v_gene: TRBV7-6; j_gene: TRBJ1-4; CDR3aa: CASSRTGVRGEKLFF; CDR3nt: TGTGCCAGCAGCAGGACAGGGGTCCGCGGGGAAAAACTGTTTTTT
d_gene: NA; abundance: many; v_gene: TRBV27; j_gene: TRBJ2-4; CDR3aa: CASSWVQGGNIQYF; CDR3nt: TGTGCCAGCAGTTGGGTCCAGGGGGGGAACATTCAGTACTTC
d_gene: NA; abundance: many; v_gene: TRBV21-1; j_gene: TRBJ2-7; CDR3aa: CASSDRGRDRAVRNEQYF; CDR3nt: TGTGCCAGCAGCGACCGGGGAAGGGACAGGGCAGTAAGAAACGAGCAGTACTTC
d_gene: NA; abundance: many; v_gene: TRBV27; j_gene: TRBJ2-5; CDR3aa: CASSLSSQRETQYF; CDR3nt: TGTGCCAGCAGTTTATCTTCGCAGCGAGAGACCCAGTACTTC
d_gene: NA; abundance: many; v_gene: TRBV6-4; j_gene: TRBJ2-1; CDR3aa: CASSADQGGNEQFF; CDR3nt: TGTGCCAGCAGCGCGGACCAAGGGGGAAATGAGCAGTTCTTC
d_gene: NA; abundance: many; v_gene: TRBV20-1; j_gene: TRBJ2-3; CDR3aa: CSASTIPTDTQYF; CDR3nt: TGCAGTGCTTCGACAATTCCCACAGATACGCAGTATTTT
d_gene: TRBD1; abundance: many; v_gene: TRBV12-3/TRBV12-4; j_gene: TRBJ2-7; CDR3aa: CASSSGTAFYEQYF; CDR3nt: TGTGCCAGCAGCTCTGGGACAGCGTTCTACGAGCAGTACTTC
d_gene: TRBD2; abundance: many; v_gene: TRBV6-2/TRBV6-3; j_gene: TRBJ2-2; CDR3aa: CASSTDGTSRRWSTGELFF; CDR3nt: TGTGCCAGCAGTACCGATGGGACTAGCCGTAGGTGGAGTACCGGGGAGCTGTTTTTT
d_gene: NA; abundance: few; v_gene: TRBV15; j_gene: TRBJ2-4; CDR3aa: CATSRDGLAKNIQYF; CDR3nt: TGTGCCACCAGCAGAGATGGTCTAGCCAAAAACATTCAGTACTTC
d_gene: TRBD1; abundance: many; v_gene: TRBV11-2; j_gene: TRBJ1-2; CDR3aa: CASSLVGTVDGYTF; CDR3nt: TGTGCCAGCAGCTTAGTTGGGACAGTGGATGGCTACACCTTC
d_gene: NA; abundance: many; v_gene: TRBV12-3/TRBV12-4; j_gene: TRBJ1-2; CDR3aa: CASSLAAGSHYGYTF; CDR3nt: TGTGCCAGCAGTTTAGCGGCAGGCAGTCACTATGGCTACACCTTC
d_gene: TRBD2; abundance: many; v_gene: TRBV7-8; j_gene: TRBJ2-1; CDR3aa: CASSSGLAGYNEQFF; CDR3nt: TGTGCCAGCAGCTCGGGACTAGCGGGCTACAATGAGCAGTTCTTC
d_gene: NA; abundance: many; v_gene: TRBV14; j_gene: TRBJ1-2; CDR3aa: CASSPGYGYTF; CDR3nt: TGTGCCAGCAGCCCAGGATATGGCTACACCTTC
d_gene: NA; abundance: many; v_gene: TRBV20-1; j_gene: TRBJ2-1; CDR3aa: CSAEGTPDNEQFF; CDR3nt: TGCAGTGCTGAGGGTACCCCCGACAATGAGCAGTTCTTC
d_gene: TRBD1; abundance: many; v_gene: TRBV5-1; j_gene: TRBJ2-7; CDR3aa: CASRTGVSSAGYEQYF; CDR3nt: TGCGCCAGCCGGACAGGGGTTTCAAGTGCAGGCTACGAGCAGTACTTC
d_gene: NA; abundance: many; v_gene: TRBV7-2; j_gene: TRBJ2-7; CDR3aa: CASSSSGSTYEQYF; CDR3nt: TGTGCCAGCAGCTCTTCCGGATCTACCTACGAGCAGTACTTC
d_gene: NA; abundance: many; v_gene: TRBV6-2/TRBV6-3; j_gene: TRBJ2-7; CDR3aa: CASSQTGISYEQYF; CDR3nt: TGTGCCAGCAGTCAAACAGGGATATCATACGAGCAGTACTTC
d_gene: TRBD2; abundance: many; v_gene: TRBV5-1; j_gene: TRBJ2-5; CDR3aa: CASTPESSGPETQYF; CDR3nt: TGCGCCAGCACCCCCGAAAGTAGCGGGCCGGAGACCCAGTACTTC
d_gene: NA; abundance: many; v_gene: TRBV20-1; j_gene: TRBJ2-1; CDR3aa: CSAGGTNSYNEQFF; CDR3nt: TGCAGTGCCGGGGGGACAAACTCCTACAATGAGCAGTTCTTC
d_gene: TRBD1; abundance: many; v_gene: TRBV12-3/TRBV12-4; j_gene: TRBJ2-1; CDR3aa: CASSSGDRGYYEQFF; CDR3nt: TGTGCCAGCAGCTCTGGGGACAGGGGGTATTATGAGCAGTTCTTC
d_gene: TRBD2; abundance: many; v_gene: TRBV20-1; j_gene: TRBJ2-7; CDR3aa: CSASLAGPSAGSYEQYF; CDR3nt: TGCAGTGCTAGCTTAGCGGGGCCTTCAGCCGGAAGCTACGAGCAGTACTTC
d_gene: NA; abundance: many; v_gene: TRBV27; j_gene: TRBJ2-7; CDR3aa: CASSFLGADQYF; CDR3nt: TGTGCCAGCAGTTTTCTGGGTGCCGATCAGTACTTC
d_gene: NA; abundance: many; v_gene: TRBV7-2; j_gene: TRBJ1-5; CDR3aa: CASSLTENQPQHF; CDR3nt: TGTGCCAGCAGCTTGACAGAAAATCAGCCCCAGCATTTT
d_gene: TRBD1; abundance: many; v_gene: TRBV5-1; j_gene: TRBJ1-4; CDR3aa: CASSSDSGTGVEKLFF; CDR3nt: TGCGCCAGCAGCTCAGACTCCGGGACAGGCGTTGAAAAACTGTTTTTT
d_gene: NA; abundance: many; v_gene: TRBV6-1; j_gene: TRBJ2-7; CDR3aa: CASMLDWGEYEQYF; CDR3nt: TGTGCCAGCATGTTGGACTGGGGCGAGTACGAGCAGTACTTC
d_gene: NA; abundance: many; v_gene: TRBV29-1; j_gene: TRBJ2-2; CDR3aa: CSASSTGELFF; CDR3nt: TGCAGCGCAAGTTCCACCGGGGAGCTGTTTTTT
d_gene: NA; abundance: many; v_gene: TRBV6-2/TRBV6-3; j_gene: TRBJ2-2; CDR3aa: CASGSAETGELFF; CDR3nt: TGTGCCAGCGGGTCAGCGGAAACCGGGGAGCTGTTTTTT
d_gene: NA; abundance: many; v_gene: TRBV29-1; j_gene: TRBJ1-1; CDR3aa: CSGKVMNTEAFF; CDR3nt: TGCAGCGGGAAGGTTATGAACACTGAAGCTTTCTTT